These 11 T cell receptor beta chains came from one sample sequenced in a study of blood T cell repertoires in COVID-19. Data came from immunoSEQ multiplex PCR; TCRdb stores just in-frame clones and leaves some out. The table includes some 200,000 clones, roughly 78% detected once. What was sequenced was peripheral blood. These receptors originate from a woman in her thirties or forties with acute or convalescent COVID-19.

The chain employs TRBV18 and TRBJ1-1; 7 nucleotides line up with TRBD1. The trim removed 4 bases at V and 3 bases at J, leaving 8 bases unmatched. Germline loops: CDR1 KGHSH, CDR2 LQKENI. The CDR3 has 15 amino acids. The CDR3 region has the DNA TGTGCCAGCTCACTGGCCCATGGGACAGACACTGAAGCTTTCTTT. Translating it yields CASSLAHGTDTEAFF.

The rearrangement links TRBV29-1 to TRBJ2-3; D is ambiguous. CDR3 size: 14 residues. V lost 0 bases to trimming and J lost 4 bases, with 11 bases between them. The germline V gene has CDR1 SQVTM and CDR2 ANQGSEA. The DNA of the CDR3 is TGCAGCGTTGAAGACGGTCTAAGCGCAGATACGCAGTATTTT. Translation: CSVEDGLSADTQYF.

This clone occurred a few times. This sequence joins TRBV18 and TRBJ2-1; TRBD2 agrees at 9 bases. The germline V gene has CDR1 KGHSH and CDR2 LQKENI. The trim removed 3 bases at V and 4 bases at J, leaving 7 bases unmatched. The CDR3 spans 16 residues. CDR3 sequence (DNA): TGTGCCAGCTCACCCCGGGGACTAGCCTTATACAATGAGCAGTTCTTC. Translated: CASSPRGLALYNEQFF.

V gene TRBV2 combines with J gene TRBJ1-5, with TRBD1 as a possible D gene (6 bases). Between the trimmed V and J ends, which lost 3 bases and 4 bases, there was a span of 13 bases. The germline V gene encodes CDR1 SNHLY and CDR2 FYNNEI. This CDR3 has 15 amino acids. CDR3 amino acids: CASSELAQGNQPQHF. The CDR3 DNA reads TGTGCCAGCAGTGAGCTAGCACAGGGAAATCAGCCCCAGCATTTT.

The table lists this clone with a few counts. The gene calls are TRBV19 and TRBJ1-6, with 9 bases fitting TRBD1. The CDR3 runs 16 residues. V dropped 6 bases and J dropped 3; count of bases not matched to a gene: 6. The germline gives CDR1 LNHDA, CDR2 SQIVND (reference sequence). The CDR3 coding sequence is TGTGCCAGTAGACAACAGGGGGCGAACTATAATTCACCCCTCCACTTT. It translates to CASRQQGANYNSPLHF.

This chain links TRBV4-2 with TRBJ1-5, with D maybe TRBD1 (5 bases). This CDR3 has 14 amino acids. V was clipped by 3 bases and J by 0 bases, with 6 bases between them. Germline lookup yields CDR1 LGHNA and CDR2 YNFKEQ. The CDR3 region has the DNA TGTGCCAGCAGCCAGGGACTTAGCAATCAGCCCCAGCATTTT. This sequence encodes CASSQGLSNQPQHF.

This chain joins TRBV15 and TRBJ2-7, with D maybe TRBD1 (6 bases). The V end lost 4 bases, the J end lost 6 bases, and 19 bases lay between the germline ends. This CDR3 has 15 amino acids. Per germline, CDR1 LNHNV and CDR2 YYDKDF (reference sequence). In DNA, the CDR3 is TGTGCCACCAGCACGCAACAGGGAACCCCTATCGAGCAGTACTTC. Translated: CATSTQQGTPIEQYF.

The rearrangement joins TRBV24-1 to TRBJ2-3; D is perhaps TRBD2 (6 bases). The CDR3 extends over 14 amino acids. Trimming removed 3 bases at V and 7 bases at J, with 13 bases between. Germline V gene data show CDR1 as KGHDR and CDR2 as SFDVKD. The CDR3 nucleotides are TGTGCCACCAGTGATCCGATGGGGGGAAATACGCAGTATTTT. Translating gives CATSDPMGGNTQYF.

The chain is built from TRBV27 and TRBJ1-1; the match to TRBD1 covers 10 bases. CDR1 and CDR2 (germline): MNHEY, SMNVEV (reference sequence). Trimming removed 5 bases from V and 4 bases from J; junction bases left unmatched: 13. This CDR3 has 17 residues. The chain's CDR3 is CASSPRTGGILGTEAFF. In DNA form, the CDR3 reads TGTGCCAGCAGTCCGCGGACAGGGGGTATTCTGGGCACTGAAGCTTTCTTT.

Comment on this clone: Different DNA sequences within this sample yield the same CDR3. The gene calls are TRBV5-1 and TRBJ2-3; TRBD2 matches 8 bases. Trimming at V came to 2 bases and at J to 0 bases, leaving 2 bases not matched to a gene. Germline V gives CDR1 SGHRS, CDR2 YFSETQ. CDR3 size: 15 residues. CDR3 loop: CASSLTGGSTDTQYF. The CDR3 bases are TGCGCCAGCAGCTTAACGGGGGGGAGCACAGATACGCAGTATTTT. The full variable domain, completed using reference TRBV5-1 and TRBJ2-3, is KAGVTQTPRYLIKTRGQQVTLSCSPISGHRSVSWYQQTPGQGLQFLFEYFSETQRNKGNFPGRFSGRQFSNSRSEMNVSTLELGDSALYLCASSLTGGSTDTQYFGPGTRLTVL.

The gene calls are TRBV7-2 and TRBJ2-5, with 9 bases identical to TRBD2. This CDR3 has 15 amino acids. The germline V gene has CDR1 SGHTA and CDR2 FQGNSA. The junction had 6 bases not matched to a gene; V was cut back by 0 bases and J by 7 bases. The DNA for the CDR3 is TGTGCCAGCAGCTTAGCTGGCGGGGGGGCTCGGACCCAGTACTTC. Its protein is CASSLAGGGARTQYF.